A single sample is the source of the 19 T cell receptor beta chains below, sequenced in a study of shared clonotypes between healthy human individuals. Only in-frame clones appear in the TCRdb table, and some are missing; sequencing was by immunoSEQ multiplex PCR. The sample lists roughly 2 million clones; 90% to 95% were seen once. The sequencing input was naive CD4+ T cells sorted from blood. The subset here: CD45RA+ positively selected. The receptor set was obtained from a man aged 18 to 29 in good health.

This clone turned up a few times. The chain carries TRBV19 and TRBJ2-7, with TRBD1 matching over 7 bases. The CDR3 is made up of 13 amino acids. Trimming took 8 bases from V and 6 from J; bases not matched to a gene: 10. The V gene's germline CDR1 is LNHDA and CDR2 SQIVND (reference sequence). The DNA of the CDR3 is TGTGCCAGTCGTCAGGACAGGCTCTCCGAGCAGTACTTC. As protein: CASRQDRLSEQYF. Supplemented by reference TRBV19 and TRBJ2-7, the full variable domain reads DGGITQSPKYLFRKEGQNVTLSCEQNLNHDAMYWYRQDPGQGLRLIYYSQIVNDFQKGDIAEGYSVSREKKESFPLTVTSAQKNPTAFYLCASRQDRLSEQYFGPGTRLTVT.

The rearrangement joins TRBV10-1 to TRBJ2-5; the D is unclear. The germline V gene has CDR1 WNHNN and CDR2 SYGVQD (reference sequence). Trimming removed 3 bases at V and 3 bases at J, with 17 bases between. The CDR3 consists of 16 residues. CDR3 nucleotide sequence: TGCGCCAGCAGTGATGGTCTTACCGGCAGGAAAGAGACCCAGTACTTC. It is translated as CASSDGLTGRKETQYF.

J is TRBJ1-1 and V is TRBV6-1; 9 bases line up with TRBD1. The germline V gene has CDR1 MNHNS and CDR2 SASEGT. The CDR3 covers 17 residues. V gave up 3 bases and J gave up 1 base; unmatched junction bases: 9. The CDR3 nucleotides read TGTGCCAGCAGTGAGGGACAGGGCAGACCCTGGAACACTGAAGCTTTCTTT. Its protein product is CASSEGQGRPWNTEAFF.

This chain connects TRBV19 to TRBJ2-7; D ambiguous. The CDR3 has 15 residues. Germline V lookup: CDR1 LNHDA, CDR2 SQIVND (reference sequence). Deletions cut 4 bases from V and 0 bases from J, with 13 bases between. DNA for the CDR3: TGTGCCAGTAGTACTGCCACCGGGCCCTCCTACGAGCAGTACTTC. It codes for CASSTATGPSYEQYF.

The J gene is TRBJ1-6, the V gene TRBV30; D gene uncertain. Between the trimmed V and J ends, which lost 2 bases and 10 bases, there was a span of 27 bases. This CDR3 contains 18 residues. Germline V gene lookup returns CDR1 GTSNPN and CDR2 SVGIG (reference sequence). The CDR3 loop is CAWSPRGGTLGFESPLHF. CDR3 nucleotide sequence: TGTGCCTGGAGTCCCCGGGGAGGTACCCTTGGATTTGAATCACCCCTCCACTTT.

CDR3 DNA sequence: TGTGCCAGCTCACCCAGTTCGGTCTACGAGCAGTACTTC. As protein: CASSPSSVYEQYF. The chain is built from TRBV18 and TRBJ2-7; no clear D. Trimming cost V 3 bases and J 3 bases, with 9 bases left between them. Germline V gene sequence: CDR1 KGHSH, CDR2 LQKENI. The CDR3 is 13 residues long. Based on the CDR3 plus reference TRBV18 and TRBJ2-7, the full variable domain is NAGVMQNPRHLVRRRGQEARLRCSPMKGHSHVYWYRQLPEEGLKFMVYLQKENIIDESGMPKERFSAEFPKEGPSILRIQQVVRGDSAAYFCASSPSSVYEQYFGPGTRLTVT.

This chain uses TRBV4-3 with TRBJ1-5; tentatively, D is TRBD1 (6 bases). Germline V gene lookup returns CDR1 LGHNA and CDR2 YSLEER. V was shortened by 1 base and J by 0 bases, with 16 bases between the two germline ends. The CDR3 extends over 18 amino acids. CDR3 nucleotide sequence: TGCGCCAGCAGCCAAGTTTATCAGGGGCTTCTTAGCAATCAGCCCCAGCATTTT. As protein: CASSQVYQGLLSNQPQHF.

The V gene is TRBV28, the J gene TRBJ2-3; no firm D call. Germline lookup yields CDR1 MDHEN and CDR2 SYDVKM. Between the trimmed V and J ends, which lost 6 bases and 4 bases, there was a span of 11 bases. This CDR3 has 13 amino acids. The CDR3 DNA reads TGTGCCAGCAGCCGAAATCTCCCAGATACGCAGTATTTT. It codes for CASSRNLPDTQYF.

The genes are TRBV10-2 and TRBJ2-3, with 10 bases matching TRBD2. The V segment lost 7 bases and the J segment 4 bases; nucleotides outside the gene matches: 8. The germline gives CDR1 WSHSY, CDR2 SAAADI. This CDR3 spans 15 amino acids. The CDR3 loop is CASIQSGGVADTQYF. The CDR3 DNA sequence: TGCGCCAGCATCCAGAGCGGGGGGGTAGCAGATACGCAGTATTTT.

As for this clone: Other nucleotide sequences from this sample produce the same CDR3. This chain uses TRBV5-4 with TRBJ2-7, with 9 bases lining up with TRBD1. The CDR3 has 14 amino acids. Trimming cost V 3 bases and J 4 bases; bases outside gene matches: 5. Germline V CDR1 and CDR2: SGHNT, YYREEE (reference sequence). The CDR3: CASSSPGQGYEQYF. In DNA form, the CDR3 reads TGTGCCAGCAGCTCCCCGGGACAGGGATACGAGCAGTACTTC. Looking up the rest from reference TRBV5-4 and TRBJ2-7 gives the full variable domain: ETGVTQSPTHLIKTRGQQVTLRCSSQSGHNTVSWYQQALGQGPQFIFQYYREEENGRGNFPPRFSGLQFPNYSSELNVNALELDDSALYLCASSSPGQGYEQYFGPGTRLTVT.

Comments on this clone: Other nucleotide sequences from this sample produce the same CDR3. The CDR3 DNA reads as TGTGCCAGCTCAGCTCAGGGGGTGCCTGGGGCCAACGTCCTGACTTTC. Translated, it gives CASSAQGVPGANVLTF. This chain uses TRBV18 with TRBJ2-6; 7 nucleotides align to TRBD1. J gave up 2 bases and V 5 bases, and 6 bases lay outside the gene matches. The length of the CDR3 is 16 residues. Germline lookup yields CDR1 KGHSH and CDR2 LQKENI.

The chain carries TRBV2 and TRBJ2-7; no reliable D call. V lost 5 bases and J lost 4, with 15 bases in between. The germline CDR1 and CDR2 sequences are SNHLY and FYNNEI. The CDR3 consists of 14 residues. CDR3 bases: TGTGCCAGCAGTATGAGGCAGAGCTTATACGAGCAGTACTTC. Translated, it gives CASSMRQSLYEQYF. Based on the CDR3 plus reference TRBV2 and TRBJ2-7, the full variable domain is EPEVTQTPSHQVTQMGQEVILRCVPISNHLYFYWYRQILGQKVEFLVSFYNNEISEKSEIFDDQFSVERPDGSNFTLKIRSTKLEDSAMYFCASSMRQSLYEQYFGPGTRLTVT.

Here the CDR3 reads CASSDSDGQPQHF. CDR3 nucleotides: TGTGCCAGCAGTGACTCGGATGGTCAGCCCCAGCATTTT. This rearrangement joins TRBV6-4 to TRBJ1-5; D remains unclear. Trimming pared 0 bases from V and 6 bases from J, leaving 6 bases between. There are 13 residues in the CDR3. The germline gives CDR1 MRHNA, CDR2 SNTAGT.

This clone is a singleton in its sample. Other DNA variants within this sample encode the same CDR3. This chain uses TRBV7-9 with TRBJ2-3; D gene uncertain. Between the trimmed V and J ends, which lost 1 base and 5 bases, there was a span of 4 bases. Germline assignment: CDR1 SEHNR and CDR2 FQNEAQ (reference sequence). The CDR3 has 12 amino acids. The CDR3 loop is CASSLVVDTQYF. CDR3 nucleotides: TGTGCCAGCAGCTTAGTCGTAGATACGCAGTATTTT.

CDR3 coding DNA: TGTGCCAGCAGCCGAACAACAGGGGGCCAAGAGACCCAGTACTTC. It yields the protein CASSRTTGGQETQYF. The V and J genes are TRBV7-9 and TRBJ2-5; 8 bases map to TRBD1. This CDR3 has 15 amino acids. Germline lookup yields CDR1 SEHNR and CDR2 FQNEAQ (reference sequence). J was trimmed by 1 base and V by 5 bases; bases with no gene match: 6. The whole variable domain, filled in from reference TRBV7-9 and TRBJ2-5, reads DTGVSQNPRHKITKRGQNVTFRCDPISEHNRLYWYRQTLGQGPEFLTYFQNEAQLEKSRLLSDRFSAERPKGSFSTLEIQRTEQGDSAMYLCASSRTTGGQETQYFGPGTRLLVL.

This chain connects TRBV4-3 to TRBJ2-1, with D maybe TRBD2 (6 bases). Germline V gives CDR1 LGHNA, CDR2 YSLEER. Trimming removed 0 bases from V and 3 bases from J, with 15 bases in between. The CDR3 extends over 17 amino acids. CDR3 DNA: TGCGCCAGCAGCCAAGATTATTACGGCGGGATCTACAATGAGCAGTTCTTC. Its translation: CASSQDYYGGIYNEQFF.

The rearrangement uses TRBV29-1 and TRBJ2-5; TRBD2 aligns across 7 bases. The CDR3 contains 12 residues. Per the germline V gene, CDR1 is SQVTM and CDR2 is ANQGSEA. V shed 5 bases, J shed 4 bases, and the junction held 4 bases outside the gene matches. The CDR3 DNA sequence: TGCAGCGTTCGGTTAGCGGGAGAGACCCAGTACTTC. Translated, it gives CSVRLAGETQYF.

V and J are TRBV7-2 and TRBJ2-1; 12 nucleotides line up with TRBD2. Germline V gene data show CDR1 as SGHTA and CDR2 as FQGNSA. The length of the CDR3 is 15 residues. V shed 8 bases, J shed 7 bases, and the junction held 9 bases outside the gene matches. Written as DNA, the CDR3 is TGTGCCAGCGCTTGGACTAGCGGGACGATAAATGAGCAGTTCTTC. It codes for CASAWTSGTINEQFF. Combining the CDR3 with reference TRBV7-2 and TRBJ2-1 gives the whole variable domain GAGVSQSPSNKVTEKGKDVELRCDPISGHTALYWYRQSLGQGLEFLIYFQGNSAPDKSGLPSDRFSAERTGGSVSTLTIQRTQQEDSAVYLCASAWTSGTINEQFFGPGTRLTVL.

Written as DNA, the CDR3 is TGTGCCAGCTCACCACTGGAGAGTAGCACTGAAGCTTTCTTT. It translates to CASSPLESSTEAFF. This rearrangement joins TRBV18 to TRBJ1-1; D gene unclear. Per the germline V gene, CDR1 is KGHSH and CDR2 is LQKENI. The CDR3 is 14 amino acids. Trimming pared 1 base from V and 4 bases from J, leaving 10 bases between.